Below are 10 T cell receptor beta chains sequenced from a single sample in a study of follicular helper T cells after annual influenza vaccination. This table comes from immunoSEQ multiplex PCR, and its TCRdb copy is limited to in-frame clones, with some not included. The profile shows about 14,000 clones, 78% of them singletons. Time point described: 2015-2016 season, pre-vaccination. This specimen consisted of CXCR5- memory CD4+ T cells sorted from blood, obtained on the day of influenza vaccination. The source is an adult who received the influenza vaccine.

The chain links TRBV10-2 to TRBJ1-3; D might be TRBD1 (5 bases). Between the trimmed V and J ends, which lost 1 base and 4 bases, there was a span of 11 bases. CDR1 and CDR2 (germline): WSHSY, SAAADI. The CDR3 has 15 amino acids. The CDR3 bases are TGCGCCAGCAGTGAGTACGGGACCTCGGGAAACACCATATATTTT. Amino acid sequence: CASSEYGTSGNTIYF.

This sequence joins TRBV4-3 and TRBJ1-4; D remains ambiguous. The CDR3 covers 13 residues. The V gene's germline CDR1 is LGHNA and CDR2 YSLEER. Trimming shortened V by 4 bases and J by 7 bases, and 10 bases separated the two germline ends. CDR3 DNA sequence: TGCGCCAGCAGCCGGGGAAGGAGTGAAAAACTGTTTTTT. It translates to CASSRGRSEKLFF.

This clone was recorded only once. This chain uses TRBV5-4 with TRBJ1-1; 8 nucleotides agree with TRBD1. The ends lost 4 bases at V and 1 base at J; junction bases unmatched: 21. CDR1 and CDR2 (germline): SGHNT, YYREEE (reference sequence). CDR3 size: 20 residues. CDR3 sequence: CASSLGGRGRGRVGNTEAFF. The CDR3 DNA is TGTGCCAGCAGCCTAGGGGGCCGGGGCAGGGGGCGGGTAGGGAACACTGAAGCTTTCTTT.

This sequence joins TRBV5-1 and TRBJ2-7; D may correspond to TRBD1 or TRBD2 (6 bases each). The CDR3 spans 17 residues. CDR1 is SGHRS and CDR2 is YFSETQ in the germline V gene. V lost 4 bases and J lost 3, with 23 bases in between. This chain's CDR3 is CASSPGWGAGIYYEQYF. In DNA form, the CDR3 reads TGCGCCAGCAGCCCTGGTTGGGGGGCGGGCATCTACTACGAGCAGTACTTC.

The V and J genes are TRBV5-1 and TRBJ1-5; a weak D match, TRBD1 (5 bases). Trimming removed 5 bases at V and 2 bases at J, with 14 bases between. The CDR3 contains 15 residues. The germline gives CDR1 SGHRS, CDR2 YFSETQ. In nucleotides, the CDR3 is TGCGCCAGCAGGCGCGGGACCGCTGGCAATCAGCCCCAGCATTTT. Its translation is CASRRGTAGNQPQHF.

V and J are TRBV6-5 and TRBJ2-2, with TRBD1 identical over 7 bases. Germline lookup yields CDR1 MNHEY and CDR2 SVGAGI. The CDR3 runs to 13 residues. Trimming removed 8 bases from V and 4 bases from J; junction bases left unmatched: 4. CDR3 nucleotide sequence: TGTGCCAGCCGGGACAGTCCCACCGGGGAGCTGTTTTTT. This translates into CASRDSPTGELFF.

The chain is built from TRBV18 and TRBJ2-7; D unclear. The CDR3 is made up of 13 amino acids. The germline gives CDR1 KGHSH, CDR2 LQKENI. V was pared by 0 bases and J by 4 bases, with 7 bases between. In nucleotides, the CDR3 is TGTGCCAGCTCACCACCTTTTTTGTACGAGCAGTACTTC. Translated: CASSPPFLYEQYF.

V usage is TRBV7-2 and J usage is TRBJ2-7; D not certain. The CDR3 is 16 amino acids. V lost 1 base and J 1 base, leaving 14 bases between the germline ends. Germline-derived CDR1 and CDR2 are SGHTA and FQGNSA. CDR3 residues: CASSLEGMITSYEQYF. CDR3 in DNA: TGTGCCAGCAGCTTAGAAGGTATGATCACTTCCTACGAGCAGTACTTC.

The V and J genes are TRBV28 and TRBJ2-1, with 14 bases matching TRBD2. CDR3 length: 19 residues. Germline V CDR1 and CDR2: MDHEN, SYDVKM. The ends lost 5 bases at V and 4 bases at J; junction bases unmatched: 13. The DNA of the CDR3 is TGTGCCAGCAGTCCCGGACTAGCGGGGGGTACCCCCAAATACAATGAGCAGTTCTTC. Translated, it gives CASSPGLAGGTPKYNEQFF.

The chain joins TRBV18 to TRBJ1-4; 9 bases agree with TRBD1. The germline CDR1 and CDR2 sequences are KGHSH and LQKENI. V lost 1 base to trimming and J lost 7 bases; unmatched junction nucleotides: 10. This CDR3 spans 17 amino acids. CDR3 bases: TGTGCCAGCTCACCACAAAGGACAGGGGTTATCTCTGAAAAACTGTTTTTT. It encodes CASSPQRTGVISEKLFF.